The T cell receptor beta chain under discussion was sequenced for a study of T cells in localized non-small cell lung cancer. Produced via immunoSEQ multiplex PCR; TCRdb's table is partial and in-frame only. This table holds 100,000 to 150,000 clones, about 90% found once. The CDR3 is 15 amino acids. The V end lost 5 bases, the J end lost 5 bases, and 13 bases lay between the germline ends. Germline CDR1 is SEHNR and CDR2 is FQNEAQ (reference sequence). The sample consisted of peripheral blood, taken before any cancer treatment. The chain is built from TRBV7-9 and TRBJ1-6; possible D gene TRBD1, 5 bases. The origin of this receptor is a female donor over 55 with stage I lung adenocarcinoma. The CDR3 reads CASSRPGLDNSPLHF. Here the CDR3 DNA reads TGTGCCAGCAGCAGGCCAGGGCTAGATAATTCACCCCTCCACTTT.